The following is a TCR beta chain sequence with its context. Its antigen remains unidentified. TCRdb re-derived calls from the 5' RACE reads in MiXCR, one entry per CDR3 protein. Among roughly 240,000 distinct CDR3 sequences listed, about 7% were seen once. The data are from a study of identical twins. The CDR3 sequence is 18 residues long. Trimming stripped 3 bases from V and 3 bases from J, with 23 bases between. Notes on the study in general: Invariant T cells like MAIT and iNKT could partly confound the zero-insertion analyses.

The sample also formed part of further work on yellow fever vaccine responses in identical twins. That work adds: After vaccination, twins' T cell response reportedly seemed partly convergent, partly personalized.

The TCR comes from a woman under 30 in good health. The sample taken for sequencing was memory (CD45RO+) T cells sorted from blood. The chain is built from TRBV12-3 or TRBV12-4 and TRBJ1-2, with a possible D match to TRBD1 (6 bases). The CDR3 coding sequence is TGTGCCAGCAGTTTTCGAACGAGGGGGATTTTGTCCTACTATGGCTACACCTTC. This codes for CASSFRTRGILSYYGYTF.